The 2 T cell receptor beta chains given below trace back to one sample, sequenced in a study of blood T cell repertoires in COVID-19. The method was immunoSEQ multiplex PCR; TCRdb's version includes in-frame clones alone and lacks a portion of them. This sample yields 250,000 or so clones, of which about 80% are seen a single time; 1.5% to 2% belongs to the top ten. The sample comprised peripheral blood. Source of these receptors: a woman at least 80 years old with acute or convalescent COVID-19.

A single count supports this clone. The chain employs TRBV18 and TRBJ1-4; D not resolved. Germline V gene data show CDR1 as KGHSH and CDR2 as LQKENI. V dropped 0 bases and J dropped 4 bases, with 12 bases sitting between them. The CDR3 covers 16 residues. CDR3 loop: CASSPPLQKRNEKLFF. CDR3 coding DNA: TGTGCCAGCTCACCACCCCTACAGAAACGTAATGAAAAACTGTTTTTT.

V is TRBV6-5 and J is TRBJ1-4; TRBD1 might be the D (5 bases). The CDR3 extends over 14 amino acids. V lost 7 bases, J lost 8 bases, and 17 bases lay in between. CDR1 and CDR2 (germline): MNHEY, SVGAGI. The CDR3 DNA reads TGTGCCAGCAAGTACAGGACAAGCGGGGAAAAACTGTTTTTT. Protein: CASKYRTSGEKLFF.